Shown below are 23 T cell receptor beta chains from a single sample sequenced in a study of blood T cell repertoires in COVID-19. Clones were read by immunoSEQ multiplex PCR, and TCRdb kept only the in-frame ones, dropping some. The table shows about 220,000 clones, with roughly 89% occurring only once. The sequenced material came from PBMCs or T cells enriched from blood (not recorded which). The receptors come from a man aged 25-45 years who had been exposed to COVID-19.

This clone was detected a few times. The chain is built from TRBV19 and TRBJ1-5; 7 nucleotides align to TRBD1. V lost 7 bases, J lost 7 bases, and 4 bases stayed unmatched. Per the germline V gene, CDR1 is LNHDA and CDR2 is SQIVND (reference sequence). This CDR3 is 12 amino acids long. The CDR3: CASTDRDQPQHF. CDR3 bases: TGTGCCAGTACTGACAGGGACCAGCCCCAGCATTTT.

CDR3 bases: TGTGCCAGCAGCCATGGTAGGGAGCAGACCCAGTACTTC. This codes for CASSHGREQTQYF. The rearrangement uses TRBV4-2 and TRBJ2-5, with D maybe TRBD2 (5 bases). This CDR3 is built from 13 residues. V was cut by 3 bases and J by 6 bases, with 11 bases left in between. Germline assignment: CDR1 LGHNA and CDR2 YNFKEQ.

CDR3 loop: CAWSQGVDQPQHF. CDR3 DNA: TGTGCCTGGAGCCAGGGGGTTGATCAGCCCCAGCATTTT. The chain joins TRBV30 to TRBJ1-5; 7 positions match TRBD1. The CDR3 consists of 13 residues. Germline loops: CDR1 GTSNPN, CDR2 SVGIG (reference sequence). J was trimmed by 5 bases and V by 3 bases; bases with no gene match: 4.

The chain employs TRBV5-4 and TRBJ2-5; D gene ambiguous. The CDR3 is 14 residues long. The germline V gene encodes CDR1 SGHNT and CDR2 YYREEE (reference sequence). Trimming took 0 bases from V and 1 from J, leaving 7 bases between them. The DNA for the CDR3 is TGTGCCAGCAGCTTGGGTCCAGGCCAAGAGACCCAGTACTTC. Translation gives CASSLGPGQETQYF.

The rearrangement uses TRBV12-3 or TRBV12-4 and TRBJ2-5; D is perhaps TRBD1 (5 bases). The CDR3 loop spans 13 amino acids. V gave up 6 bases and J gave up 5 bases, with 13 bases separating them. The CDR3 DNA sequence: TGTGCCAGCAGGGATCAGGGTCGGGAGACCCAGTACTTC. Its protein product is CASRDQGRETQYF.

This clone was counted once. The chain recombines TRBV7-8 with TRBJ1-4; D might be TRBD1 (5 bases). V was clipped by 5 bases and J by 5 bases, with 15 bases between them. The CDR3 consists of 15 residues. CDR1 SGHVS and CDR2 FQNEAQ come from the germline V gene. The CDR3 is CASSDSRVLNEKLFF. CDR3 coding DNA: TGTGCCAGCAGCGACAGCCGGGTTCTCAATGAAAAACTGTTTTTT.

This clone was observed once. This sequence joins TRBV5-3 and TRBJ2-1; D is uncertain. TRBV5-3 is noted as an ORF with a role that remains uncertain. Trimming left V 1 base short and J 9 bases short, with 14 bases between. The CDR3 covers 14 residues. This CDR3 reads CARSLLPRNVEQFF. Written as DNA, the CDR3 is TGTGCCAGAAGCTTGTTACCGCGGAACGTTGAGCAGTTCTTC.

The chain uses TRBV25-1 and TRBJ1-6; D remains unclear. This CDR3 has 13 residues. With 8 bases removed from V and 9 bases from J, the gap between germline ends came to 14 bases. Germline V gene lookup returns CDR1 MGHDK and CDR2 SYGVNS. CDR3 sequence reads: CASRSTEGSPLHF. In DNA form, the CDR3 reads TGTGCCAGCCGGTCGACGGAGGGTTCACCCCTCCACTTT.

The rearrangement joins TRBV5-1 to TRBJ2-3; 10 bases fit TRBD1. After removal of 3 bases from V and 6 bases from J, the junction contained 4 bases not matched to a gene. Germline loops: CDR1 SGHRS, CDR2 YFSETQ. CDR3 length: 14 amino acids. The CDR3 reads CASSSGTGDDTQYF. The CDR3 DNA follows: TGCGCCAGCAGCTCCGGGACAGGGGACGATACGCAGTATTTT.

The chain joins TRBV15 to TRBJ2-5; D perhaps matches TRBD1 (6 bases). CDR1 is LNHNV and CDR2 is YYDKDF in the germline V gene (reference sequence). V lost 5 bases and J 7 bases, leaving 20 bases between the germline ends. The CDR3 runs to 15 residues. This CDR3 is CATSGRTASDGTQYF. Written as DNA, the CDR3 is TGTGCCACCAGCGGCCGGACAGCCTCAGATGGGACCCAGTACTTC.

The J gene is TRBJ2-1, the V gene TRBV3-1 (or the pseudogene TRBV3-2); TRBD2 matches at 9 bases. Trimming cost V 4 bases and J 4 bases; bases outside gene matches: 5. Germline V lookup: CDR1 LGHDT, CDR2 YNNKEL (reference sequence). CDR3 size: 15 residues. This CDR3 is CASSPRAGGYNEQFF. The DNA for the CDR3 is TGTGCCAGCAGCCCACGAGCGGGGGGTTACAATGAGCAGTTCTTC.

Comment on this clone: Its ends do not fully match the called genes, so a read error is possible. The rearrangement uses TRBV4-1 and TRBJ1-4; TRBD1 is a possible D gene (5 bases). The germline V gene has CDR1 MGHRA and CDR2 YSYEKL. This CDR3 has 17 amino acids. CDR3 in DNA: TGCGCCAGCAGCCAAGTCATTTTCCGGGTAGGGGCTGAAACACTGTTTTTT. It is translated as CASSQVIFRVGAETLFF.

This clone occurred once. The V and J genes are TRBV5-6 and TRBJ1-3, with D unresolved. Between the trimmed V and J ends, which lost 5 bases and 0 bases, there was a span of 12 bases. The CDR3 contains 15 residues. Germline V gene data show CDR1 as SGHDT and CDR2 as YYEEEE. DNA for the CDR3: TGTGCCAGCAGTGGCGGGCAACACTCTGGAAACACCATATATTTT. Protein: CASSGGQHSGNTIYF.

The chain joins TRBV7-9 to TRBJ1-1; TRBD1 matches 7 bases. The CDR3 contains 12 residues. Unmatched junction bases numbered 6, after V lost 7 bases and J lost 7 bases. The V gene's germline CDR1 is SEHNR and CDR2 FQNEAQ (reference sequence). The CDR3 DNA reads TGTGCCAGCAAAACTGGGGACAGTGAAGCTTTCTTT. Its protein is CASKTGDSEAFF.

The rearrangement uses TRBV7-9 and TRBJ1-5, with 9 bases fitting TRBD1. The CDR3 contains 15 residues. Germline CDR1 reads SEHNR; CDR2 reads FQNEAQ (reference sequence). With 1 base clipped from V and 6 bases from J, the junction kept 4 bases outside the gene matches. This CDR3 is CASSLGQGVGQPQHF. The CDR3 bases are TGTGCCAGCAGCTTAGGACAGGGGGTAGGTCAGCCCCAGCATTTT.

The CDR3 DNA reads as TGTGCCAGCTCCCTTGGTTCGGGAGATACGCAGTATTTT. It is translated as CASSLGSGDTQYF. This chain connects TRBV18 to TRBJ2-3; unclear D gene. V was trimmed by 6 bases and J by 5 bases, leaving 12 bases between them. Germline V gene data show CDR1 as KGHSH and CDR2 as LQKENI. The length of the CDR3 is 13 residues.

V usage is TRBV10-1 and J usage is TRBJ2-3, with a weak D call TRBD1 (5 bases). CDR3 length equals 13 residues. Germline CDR1 and CDR2: WNHNN and SYGVQD (reference sequence). V was clipped by 8 bases and J by 0 bases, with 9 bases between them. As DNA, the CDR3 is TGCGCCAGCGGGGCGTCTAGCACAGATACGCAGTATTTT. Translating it yields CASGASSTDTQYF.

This rearrangement joins TRBV2 to TRBJ2-3, with TRBD1 matching 9 bases. Germline values: CDR1 SNHLY, CDR2 FYNNEI. This CDR3 is 17 amino acids long. The V segment lost 6 bases and the J segment 0 bases; nucleotides outside the gene matches: 10. CDR3 sequence reads: CASSTGTGITSTDTQYF. The DNA for the CDR3 is TGTGCCAGCAGCACCGGGACAGGGATAACTAGCACAGATACGCAGTATTTT.

This chain links TRBV13 with TRBJ2-5; 7 nucleotides align to TRBD2. The germline gives CDR1 PRHDT, CDR2 FYEKMQ (reference sequence). This CDR3 spans 15 amino acids. V lost 4 bases and J lost 5; bases outside the gene matches: 10. The CDR3 region has the DNA TGTGCCAGCAGCTCCGGCGCCTCGCGGGGGGAGACCCAGTACTTC. The encoded protein is CASSSGASRGETQYF.

The gene calls are TRBV5-1 and TRBJ2-3; D perhaps matches TRBD1 (6 bases). This CDR3 region has 14 residues. Trimming removed 4 bases from V and 2 bases from J, with 11 bases in between. CDR1 is SGHRS, CDR2 YFSETQ, per germline. CDR3 nucleotides: TGCGCCAGCAGCCCAGGGACAACCACAGATACGCAGTATTTT. Residues: CASSPGTTTDTQYF. Full variable domain (outside the CDR3, taken from reference TRBV5-1 and TRBJ2-3): KAGVTQTPRYLIKTRGQQVTLSCSPISGHRSVSWYQQTPGQGLQFLFEYFSETQRNKGNFPGRFSGRQFSNSRSEMNVSTLELGDSALYLCASSPGTTTDTQYFGPGTRLTVL.

In this sample, this clone turned up a few times. The chain carries TRBV6-2 or TRBV6-3 and TRBJ2-7; D uncertain. From germline, CDR1 is MNHEY and CDR2 SVGEGT. This CDR3 contains 11 residues. Trimming pared 2 bases from V and 4 bases from J, leaving 3 bases between. CDR3 amino acids: CASSYLYEQYF. The CDR3, as DNA: TGTGCCAGCAGTTACCTTTACGAGCAGTACTTC.

V gene TRBV7-9 combines with J gene TRBJ1-3; D may be TRBD1 (6 bases). V lost 4 bases and J 0 bases, leaving 10 bases between the germline ends. Germline CDR1 reads SEHNR; CDR2 reads FQNEAQ (reference sequence). The CDR3 spans 15 residues. The CDR3 loop reads CASSYRVLSGNTIYF. The CDR3 DNA follows: TGTGCCAGCAGCTACAGGGTGCTCTCTGGAAACACCATATATTTT.

The chain carries TRBV19 and TRBJ1-2; D is perhaps TRBD1 (5 bases). The CDR3 has 13 amino acids. CDR1 LNHDA and CDR2 SQIVND come from the germline V gene (reference sequence). V was pared by 7 bases and J by 7 bases, with 16 bases between. CDR3 coding DNA: TGTGCCAGTACCAATACCCAGGGAGGTGGCTACACCTTC. Protein: CASTNTQGGGYTF.